The sequence of this T cell receptor beta chain was determined in a study of blood T cell repertoires in COVID-19. The wider study: Acute-phase and convalescent COVID-19 samples originated in the United States, Italy and Spain.

As originally analysed: Reference gene primer amplification gave estimated nucleated cell counts. Sequenced by immunoSEQ multiplex PCR; TCRdb stores in-frame clones only, minus some. The DNA was the basis for D and trimming; V, J and clone size are from that table. Here the sample spans around 30,000 clones, more than 70% being singletons. The CDR3 is 17 amino acids. J gave up 6 bases and V 0 bases, and 8 bases lay outside the gene matches. Germline V gene lookup returns CDR1 SNHLY and CDR2 FYNNEI. The sequenced material came from peripheral blood. The chain carries TRBV2 and TRBJ2-5; TRBD2 agrees at 12 bases. This sequence originates from a human donor in a cohort sampled during active COVID-19. The CDR3 region is CASSEAGLAGGLKTQYF. The CDR3, as DNA: TGTGCCAGCAGTGAAGCGGGGCTAGCGGGGGGGCTAAAGACCCAGTACTTC.